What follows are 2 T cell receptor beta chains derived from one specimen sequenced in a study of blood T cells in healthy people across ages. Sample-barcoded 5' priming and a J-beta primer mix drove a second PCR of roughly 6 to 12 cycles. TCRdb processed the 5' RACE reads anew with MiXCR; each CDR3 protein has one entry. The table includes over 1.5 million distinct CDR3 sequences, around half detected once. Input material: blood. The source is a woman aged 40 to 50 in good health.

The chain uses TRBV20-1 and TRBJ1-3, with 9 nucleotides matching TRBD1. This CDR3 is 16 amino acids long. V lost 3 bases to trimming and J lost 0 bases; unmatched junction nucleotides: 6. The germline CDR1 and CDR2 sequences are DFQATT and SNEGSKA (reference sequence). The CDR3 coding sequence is TGCAGTGCTAGTCGGACAGGGGTTTCCTCTGGAAACACCATATATTTT. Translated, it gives CSASRTGVSSGNTIYF.

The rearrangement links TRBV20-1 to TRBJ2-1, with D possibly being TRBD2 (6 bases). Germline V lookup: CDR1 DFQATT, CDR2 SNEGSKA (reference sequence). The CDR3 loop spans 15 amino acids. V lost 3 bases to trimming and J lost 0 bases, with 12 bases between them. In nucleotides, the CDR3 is TGCAGTGCTAGTCTCGCGGGGAGCTCCTACAATGAGCAGTTCTTC. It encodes CSASLAGSSYNEQFF.